This TCR beta chain derives from a study of patients and donors after allogeneic stem cell transplantation. CDR1 and CDR2 (germline): MGHDK, SYGVNS. This CDR3 has 14 residues. V was shortened by 2 bases and J by 3 bases, with 10 bases between the two germline ends. TCRdb reprocessed the RT-PCR reads via MiXCR and lists one record per CDR3 protein. The sample yields about 200,000 distinct CDR3 sequences, about 40% seen once. V usage is TRBV25-1 and J usage is TRBJ1-1; weak D call: TRBD1 (6 bases). The specimen sequenced was blood, either unsorted or a sorted T cell fraction (not recorded which). The receptor comes from a human donor who was either an allogeneic HSCT recipient or a stem cell or donor lymphocyte infusion donor (not recorded which). It is not recorded whose cells these are; they may come from a transplant donor. CDR3 sequence reads: CASSERGTYTEAFF. The CDR3 bases are TGTGCCAGCAGTGAAAGGGGGACATACACTGAAGCTTTCTTT.